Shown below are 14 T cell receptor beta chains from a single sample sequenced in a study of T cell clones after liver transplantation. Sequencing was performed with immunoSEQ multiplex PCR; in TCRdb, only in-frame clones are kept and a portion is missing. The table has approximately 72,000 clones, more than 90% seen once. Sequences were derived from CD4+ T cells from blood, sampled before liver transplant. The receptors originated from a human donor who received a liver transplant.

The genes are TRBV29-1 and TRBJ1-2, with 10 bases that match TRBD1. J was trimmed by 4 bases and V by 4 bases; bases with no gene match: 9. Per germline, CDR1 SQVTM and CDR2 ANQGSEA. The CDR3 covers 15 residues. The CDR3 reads CSVVDRGRVPYGYTF. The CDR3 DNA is TGCAGCGTTGTTGACAGGGGGCGAGTACCCTATGGCTACACCTTC.

The CDR3 sequence: CASSLSGLGRYGYTF. CDR3 coding DNA: TGTGCCAGCAGCTTAAGTGGTCTTGGGCGCTATGGCTACACCTTC. This sequence joins TRBV7-3 and TRBJ1-2; D remains ambiguous. Germline loops: CDR1 SGHTA, CDR2 FQGTGA. V was trimmed by 1 base and J by 4 bases, leaving 13 bases between them. This CDR3 has 15 amino acids.

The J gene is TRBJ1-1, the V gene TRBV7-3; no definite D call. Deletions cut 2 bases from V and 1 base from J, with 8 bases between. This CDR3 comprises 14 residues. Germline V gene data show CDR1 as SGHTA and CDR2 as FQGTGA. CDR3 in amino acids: CASSLGQTNTEAFF. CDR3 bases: TGTGCCAGCAGCTTAGGTCAGACGAACACTGAAGCTTTCTTT.

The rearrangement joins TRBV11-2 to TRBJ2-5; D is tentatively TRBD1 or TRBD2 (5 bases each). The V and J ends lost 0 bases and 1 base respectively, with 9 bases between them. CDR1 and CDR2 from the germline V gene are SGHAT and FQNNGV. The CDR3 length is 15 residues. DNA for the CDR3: TGTGCCAGCAGCTTAGAGGGACGAGTCCAAGAGACCCAGTACTTC. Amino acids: CASSLEGRVQETQYF.

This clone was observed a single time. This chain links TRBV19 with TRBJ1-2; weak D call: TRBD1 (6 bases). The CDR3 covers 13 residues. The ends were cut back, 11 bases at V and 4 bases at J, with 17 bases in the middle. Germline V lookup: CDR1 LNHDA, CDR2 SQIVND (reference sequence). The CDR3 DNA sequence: TGTGCCGAAGAAAAGGGGGATTTCTATGGCTACACCTTC. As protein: CAEEKGDFYGYTF.

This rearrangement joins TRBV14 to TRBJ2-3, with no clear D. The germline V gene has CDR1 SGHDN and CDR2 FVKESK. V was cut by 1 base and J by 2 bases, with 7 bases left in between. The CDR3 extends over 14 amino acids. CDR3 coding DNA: TGTGCCAGCAGCCAAGGCCAGTTCACAGATACGCAGTATTTT. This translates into CASSQGQFTDTQYF.

The CDR3 sequence: CAWSAVLTEAFF. CDR3 in DNA: TGTGCCTGGAGTGCAGTCCTCACTGAAGCTTTCTTT. This chain links TRBV30 with TRBJ1-1; the D is unclear. The germline V and J ends were trimmed by 1 base and 4 bases, with 7 bases remaining between them. Germline-derived CDR1 and CDR2 are GTSNPN and SVGIG (reference sequence). The CDR3 spans 12 residues.

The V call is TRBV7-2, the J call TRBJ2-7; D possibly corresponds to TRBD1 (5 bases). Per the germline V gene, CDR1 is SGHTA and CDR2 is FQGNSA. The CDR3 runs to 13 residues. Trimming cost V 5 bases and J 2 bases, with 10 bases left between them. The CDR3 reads CASSPTGPYEQYF. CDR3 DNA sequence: TGTGCCAGCAGCCCTACAGGTCCCTACGAGCAGTACTTC.

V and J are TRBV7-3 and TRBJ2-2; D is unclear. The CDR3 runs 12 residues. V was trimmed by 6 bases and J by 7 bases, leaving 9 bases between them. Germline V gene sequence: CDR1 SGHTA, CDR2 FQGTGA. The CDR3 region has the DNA TGTGCCAGCAGGGAGCCCAGCGGGGAGCTGTTTTTT. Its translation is CASREPSGELFF.

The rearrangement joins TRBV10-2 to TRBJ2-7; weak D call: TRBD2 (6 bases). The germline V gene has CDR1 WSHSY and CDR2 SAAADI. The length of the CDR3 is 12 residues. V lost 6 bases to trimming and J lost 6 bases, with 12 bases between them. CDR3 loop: CASRDYLPEQYF. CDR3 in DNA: TGCGCCAGCAGGGACTACCTCCCCGAGCAGTACTTC.

CDR3 loop: CASRPRRGEETQYF. DNA for the CDR3: TGTGCCAGCAGGCCAAGGCGGGGAGAAGAGACCCAGTACTTC. The chain links TRBV27 to TRBJ2-5, with D possibly being TRBD2 (6 bases). The ends were cut back, 6 bases at V and 3 bases at J, with 14 bases in the middle. The CDR3 is 14 residues long. Germline CDR1 is MNHEY and CDR2 is SMNVEV (reference sequence).

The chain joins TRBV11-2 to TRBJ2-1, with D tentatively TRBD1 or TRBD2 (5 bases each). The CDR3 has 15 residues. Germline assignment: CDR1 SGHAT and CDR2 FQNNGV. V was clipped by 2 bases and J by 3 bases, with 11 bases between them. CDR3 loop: CASSLRGENYNEQFF. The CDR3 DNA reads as TGTGCCAGCAGCTTACGAGGGGAGAACTACAATGAGCAGTTCTTC. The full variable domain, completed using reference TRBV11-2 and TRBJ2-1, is EAGVAQSPRYKIIEKRQSVAFWCNPISGHATLYWYQQILGQGPKLLIQFQNNGVVDDSQLPKDRFSAERLKGVDSTLKIQPAKLEDSAVYLCASSLRGENYNEQFFGPGTRLTVL.

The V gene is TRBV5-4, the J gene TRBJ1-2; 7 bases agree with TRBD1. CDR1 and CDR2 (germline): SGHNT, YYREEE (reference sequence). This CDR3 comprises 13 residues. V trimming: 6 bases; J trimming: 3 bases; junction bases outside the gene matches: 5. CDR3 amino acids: CASNPGTDYGYTF. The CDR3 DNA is TGTGCCAGCAACCCCGGGACAGACTATGGCTACACCTTC.

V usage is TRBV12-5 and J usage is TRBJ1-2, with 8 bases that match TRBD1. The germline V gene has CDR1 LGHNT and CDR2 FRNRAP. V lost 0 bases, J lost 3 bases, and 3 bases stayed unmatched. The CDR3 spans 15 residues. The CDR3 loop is CASGLVKTGDYGYTF. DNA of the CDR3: TGTGCTAGTGGTTTGGTAAAGACAGGGGACTATGGCTACACCTTC.